This T cell receptor beta chain appears in the sequencing data of a study of identical twins. Donors uniformly comprised healthy Caucasians. This CDR3 spans 14 amino acids. Trimming pared 9 bases from V and 14 bases from J, leaving 28 bases between. CDR1 is ENHRY and CDR2 is SYGVKD in the germline V gene. MiXCR, applied by TCRdb to the 5' RACE reads, yields one record per CDR3 protein. The sample lists 1.5 million to 2 million distinct CDR3 sequences, more than 30% occurring once. This receptor was identified in a newborn girl in good health. The gene calls are TRBV10-3 and TRBJ2-5, with a possible D match to TRBD2 (6 bases). Sequencing was done on a sample of cord blood. This CDR3 is CAILVRRGGYEHYF. In DNA, the CDR3 is TGTGCCATTCTAGTTCGGAGGGGAGGTTACGAGCACTACTTC.